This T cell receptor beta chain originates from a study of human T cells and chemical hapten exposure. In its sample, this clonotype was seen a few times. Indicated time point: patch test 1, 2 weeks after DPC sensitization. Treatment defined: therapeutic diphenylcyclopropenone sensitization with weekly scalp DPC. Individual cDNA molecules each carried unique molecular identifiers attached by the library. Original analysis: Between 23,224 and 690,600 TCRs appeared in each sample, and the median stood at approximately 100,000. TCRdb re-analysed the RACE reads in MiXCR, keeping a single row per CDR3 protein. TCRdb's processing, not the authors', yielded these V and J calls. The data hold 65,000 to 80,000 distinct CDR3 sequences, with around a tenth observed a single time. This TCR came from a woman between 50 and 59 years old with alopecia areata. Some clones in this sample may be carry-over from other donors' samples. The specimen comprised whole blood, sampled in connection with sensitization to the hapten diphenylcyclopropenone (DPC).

The CDR3 bases are TGTGCCAGCAGTGGGTTGGGGGGAAACACCGGGGAGCTGTTTTTT. It yields the protein CASSGLGGNTGELFF. This chain joins TRBV27 and TRBJ2-2; a weak D match, TRBD2 (6 bases). The CDR3 loop spans 15 amino acids. Germline V gene lookup returns CDR1 MNHEY and CDR2 SMNVEV (reference sequence). Trimming took off 5 bases at V and 2 bases at J, with 12 bases between the two ends.